This paragraph reports one T cell receptor beta chain. Sequence at one end of the junction differs from germline and may be a read error. RNA amounts of roughly 0.5 to 1 ug underwent reverse transcription with random hexamers. TCRdb independently ran MiXCR on the immunoSEQ multiplex PCR reads; one entry per CDR3 protein. The repertoire holds fewer than 150,000 distinct CDR3 sequences, with 94% as singletons. The germline CDR1 and CDR2 sequences are DFQATT and SNEGSKA (reference sequence). The CDR3 sequence is 12 residues long. The data stem from a study of CD8 T cells in Susac syndrome. The sample was CD8+ T cells from PBMCs. This chain links TRBV20-1 with TRBJ2-7; 10 bases match TRBD2. The receptor was isolated from a human donor in good health. This CDR3 reads CSSSGSSYEQYF. CDR3 nucleotide sequence: TGCAGTTCTAGCGGGAGCTCCTACGAGCAGTACTTC.